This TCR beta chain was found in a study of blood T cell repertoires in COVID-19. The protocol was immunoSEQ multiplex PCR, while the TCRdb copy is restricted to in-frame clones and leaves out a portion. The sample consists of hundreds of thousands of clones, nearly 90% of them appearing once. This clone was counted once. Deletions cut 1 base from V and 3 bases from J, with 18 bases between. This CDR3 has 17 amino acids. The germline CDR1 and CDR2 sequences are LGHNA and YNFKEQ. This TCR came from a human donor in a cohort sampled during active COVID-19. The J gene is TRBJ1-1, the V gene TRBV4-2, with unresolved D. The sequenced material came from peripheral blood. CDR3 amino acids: CASSQARAAGPYTEAFF. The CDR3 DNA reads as TGTGCCAGCAGCCAAGCTCGAGCAGCAGGTCCGTACACTGAAGCTTTCTTT.